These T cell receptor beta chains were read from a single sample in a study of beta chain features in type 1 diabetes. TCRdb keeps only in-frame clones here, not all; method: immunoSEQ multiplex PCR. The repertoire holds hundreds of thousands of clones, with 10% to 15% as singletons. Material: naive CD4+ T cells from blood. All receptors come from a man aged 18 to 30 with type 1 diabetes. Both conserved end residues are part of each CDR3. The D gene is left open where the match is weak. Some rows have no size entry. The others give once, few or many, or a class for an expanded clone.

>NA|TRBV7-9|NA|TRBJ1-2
CASSLEGLAGYTF
TGTGCCAGCAGCTTAGAGGGGCTTGCTGGCTACACCTTC
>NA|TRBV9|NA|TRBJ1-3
CASSVWSTGNTIYF
TGTGCCAGCAGCGTATGGTCCACTGGAAACACCATATATTTT
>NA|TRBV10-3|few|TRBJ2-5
CAISESIRVQETQYF
TGTGCCATCAGTGAGTCGATCCGAGTCCAAGAGACCCAGTACTTC
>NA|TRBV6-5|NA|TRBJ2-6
CASSYSYSGANVLTF
TGTGCCAGCAGTTACTCATACTCTGGGGCCAACGTCCTGACTTTC
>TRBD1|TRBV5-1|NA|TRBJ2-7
CASSLRTGGEILFYEQYF
TGCGCCAGCAGCTTAAGGACAGGGGGCGAAATCCTCTTTTACGAGCAGTACTTC
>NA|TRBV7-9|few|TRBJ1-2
CASSLRVNYGYTF
TGTGCCAGCAGCTTAAGGGTTAACTATGGCTACACCTTC
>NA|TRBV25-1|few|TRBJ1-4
CASSEFTPPGTNEKLFF
TGTGCCAGCAGTGAATTTACCCCACCCGGAACTAATGAAAAACTGTTTTTT
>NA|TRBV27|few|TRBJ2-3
CASSLVGQDTQYF
TGTGCCAGCAGTTTGGTGGGCCAAGATACGCAGTATTTT
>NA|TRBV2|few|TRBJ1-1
CASRPTENTEAFF
TGTGCCAGCAGACCTACAGAGAACACTGAAGCTTTCTTT
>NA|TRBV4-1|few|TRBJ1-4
CASSQQGNEKLFF
TGCGCCAGCAGCCAACAGGGTAATGAAAAACTGTTTTTT
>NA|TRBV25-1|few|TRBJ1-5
CASSEAAGVGQPQHF
TGTGCCAGCAGTGAAGCAGCAGGGGTCGGTCAGCCCCAGCATTTT
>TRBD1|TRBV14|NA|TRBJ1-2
CASSPGTGYGYTF
TGTGCCAGCAGCCCCGGGACAGGCTATGGCTACACCTTC
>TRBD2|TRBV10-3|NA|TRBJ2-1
CATLGTSGGSSYNEQFF
TGTGCCACACTAGGGACTAGCGGGGGGAGCTCCTACAATGAGCAGTTCTTC
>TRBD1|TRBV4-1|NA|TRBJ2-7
CASSQLYRGLSYEQYF
TGCGCCAGCAGCCAACTCTACAGGGGGCTGAGCTACGAGCAGTACTTC
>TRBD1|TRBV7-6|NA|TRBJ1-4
CASSPRPGTGGEWFF
TGTGCCAGCAGCCCCCGTCCCGGGACAGGGGGCGAATGGTTTTTT
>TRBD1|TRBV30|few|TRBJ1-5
CAWGGQRNQPQHF
TGTGCCTGGGGGGGACAGAGAAATCAGCCCCAGCATTTT
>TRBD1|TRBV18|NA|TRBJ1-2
CASSPDREGYGYTF
TGTGCCAGCTCACCGGACAGGGAGGGGTATGGCTACACCTTC
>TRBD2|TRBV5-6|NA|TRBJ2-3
CASSSTGLGTDTQYF
TGTGCCAGCAGCTCGACGGGACTAGGCACAGATACGCAGTATTTT
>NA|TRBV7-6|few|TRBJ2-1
CASSLAPFGVGNEQFF
TGTGCCAGCAGCTTAGCTCCTTTCGGGGTCGGCAATGAGCAGTTCTTC
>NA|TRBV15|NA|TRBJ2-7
CATSRDIQSYEQYF
TGTGCCACCAGCAGAGATATCCAGTCCTACGAGCAGTACTTC
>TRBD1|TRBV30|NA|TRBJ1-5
CAWSEGADSNQPQHF
TGTGCCTGGAGTGAGGGGGCGGATAGCAATCAGCCCCAGCATTTT
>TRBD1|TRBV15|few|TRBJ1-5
CATSRDRGNQPQHF
TGTGCCACCAGCCGGGACAGGGGCAATCAGCCCCAGCATTTT
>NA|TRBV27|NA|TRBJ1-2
CASSWSREGGYTF
TGTGCCAGCAGTTGGTCCAGGGAAGGTGGCTACACCTTC
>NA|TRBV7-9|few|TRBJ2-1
CASSLAQGGSSYNEQFF
TGTGCCAGCAGCTTAGCACAAGGGGGTAGCTCCTACAATGAGCAGTTCTTC
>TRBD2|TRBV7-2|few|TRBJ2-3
CASSLVAGASTDTQYF
TGTGCCAGCAGCTTAGTAGCGGGGGCCTCCACAGATACGCAGTATTTT
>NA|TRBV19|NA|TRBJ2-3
CASSLSQRTDTQYF
TGTGCCAGTAGTCTCTCCCAAAGAACAGATACGCAGTATTTT
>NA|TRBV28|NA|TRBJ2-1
CASRARKNYYNEQFF
TGTGCCAGCAGGGCCAGAAAGAACTACTACAATGAGCAGTTCTTC
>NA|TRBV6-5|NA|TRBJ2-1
CASNRARTPYNEQFF
TGTGCCAGCAACCGGGCCCGGACGCCATACAATGAGCAGTTCTTC
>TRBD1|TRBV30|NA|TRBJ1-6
CAWSTTGASPLHF
TGTGCCTGGAGTACCACAGGGGCTTCACCCCTCCACTTT
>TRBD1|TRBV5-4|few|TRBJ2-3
CASSWGQGQTDTQYF
TGTGCCAGCAGCTGGGGACAGGGACAGACAGATACGCAGTATTTT
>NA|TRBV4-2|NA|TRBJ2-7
CASSQEAPNEQYF
TGTGCCAGCAGCCAAGAAGCCCCTAACGAGCAGTACTTC
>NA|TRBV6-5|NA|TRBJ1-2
CASSHPGTAGYTF
TGTGCCAGCAGTCACCCCGGGACGGCTGGCTACACCTTC
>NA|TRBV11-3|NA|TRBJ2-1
CASSLIDEQFF
TGTGCCAGCAGCTTAATCGATGAGCAGTTCTTC
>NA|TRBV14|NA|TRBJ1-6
CASSQDWPVSPLHF
TGTGCCAGCAGCCAAGATTGGCCAGTCTCACCCCTCCACTTT
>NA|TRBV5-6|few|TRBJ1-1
CASSLRQVTEAFF
TGTGCCAGCAGCCTCAGACAGGTGACTGAAGCTTTCTTT
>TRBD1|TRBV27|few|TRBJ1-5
CASSRIPGQGAQPQHF
TGTGCCAGCAGTCGAATACCGGGACAGGGGGCCCAGCCCCAGCATTTT
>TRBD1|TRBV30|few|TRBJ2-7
CAWSKVKTGRSYEQYF
TGTGCCTGGAGTAAAGTTAAGACAGGGCGGTCCTACGAGCAGTACTTC
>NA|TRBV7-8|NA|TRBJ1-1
CASSLSPTVNTEAFF
TGTGCCAGCAGCCTAAGCCCCACAGTGAACACTGAAGCTTTCTTT
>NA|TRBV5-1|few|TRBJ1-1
CASSSRDGNTEAFF
TGCGCCAGCAGCTCCCGGGACGGGAACACTGAAGCTTTCTTT
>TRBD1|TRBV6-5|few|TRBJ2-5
CASSYSGTGTWETQYF
TGTGCCAGCAGTTACTCAGGGACAGGGACGTGGGAGACCCAGTACTTC
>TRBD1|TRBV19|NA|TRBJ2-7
CASSVTGGWNEQYF
TGTGCCAGTAGTGTGACAGGGGGCTGGAACGAGCAGTACTTC
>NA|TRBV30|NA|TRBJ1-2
CAWSSLAGYTF
TGTGCCTGGAGTTCCCTGGCTGGCTACACCTTC
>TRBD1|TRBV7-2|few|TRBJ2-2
CASSPGQGFLVTGELFF
TGTGCCAGCAGCCCCGGACAGGGGTTTCTGGTTACCGGGGAGCTGTTTTTT
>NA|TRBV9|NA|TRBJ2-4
CASSVDRVFGESIQYF
TGTGCCAGCAGCGTAGACAGGGTTTTCGGGGAAAGCATTCAGTACTTC
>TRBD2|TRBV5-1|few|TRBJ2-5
CASSLGLAGDPQETQYF
TGCGCCAGCAGCCTAGGACTAGCGGGGGATCCCCAAGAGACCCAGTACTTC
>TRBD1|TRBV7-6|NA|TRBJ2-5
CASSLTGAGRETQYF
TGTGCCAGCAGCTTGACAGGGGCAGGGAGGGAGACCCAGTACTTC
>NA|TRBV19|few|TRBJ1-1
CASSKRTEYTEAFF
TGTGCCAGTAGTAAAAGGACGGAATACACTGAAGCTTTCTTT